This TCR beta chain was sequenced during a study of blood T cell repertoires in COVID-19 (dated by TCRdb to between 2020 and 2021). In terms of the full investigation: The collaborator samples originated in the United States, Italy and Spain and spanned the acute and convalescent phases of COVID-19. Deeply sampled blood TCRbeta repertoires from subjects exposed to, actively infected with, or recovered from COVID-19 were included in the dataset. The repertoires were released in a freely available public database meant as a resource for research on the immune response to SARS-CoV-2. The prospective study material was composed of cDNA or gDNA derived from T cells, B-cell-depleted T cells, or PBMCs. The samples were drawn from two sources: the first 160 participants of the ongoing ImmuneRACE study, and over 1,000 subjects contributed by 6 global collaborators. Where HLA class I and class II types were available, the types were taken from metadata supplied by the sample provider, not from assay-based typing. A de-identified subject ID, COVID-19 status, age in years and sex were almost always included in the sample metadata.

General study outcomes and caveats: How much clinical and demographic metadata was included differed by source and by participant, and the metadata was provided uncurated.

Details on this clone: Its antigen specificity is not known. It has no much larger one-base neighbor in the sample; base qualities were not kept.

TCRbeta CDR3 regions were amplified from genomic DNA by means of the immunoSEQ Assay, a bias-controlled multiplex PCR. In the paper's pipeline: The number of nucleated cells in each sample was estimated from the amplification of reference gene primers within the assay. To quantify the absolute abundance of each unique TCRbeta CDR3 rearrangement, sequence reads were collapsed and filtered. For each sample, productive Simpson clonality was calculated as the square root of Simpson's diversity index over productive rearrangements. This immuneACCESS table, as held by TCRdb, lists in-frame sequences with V and J called but not all clones. Of the missing ones, under half trace to an unresolved V gene in checked studies; the others have no known cause. Clone size and the V and J calls come from that table; the DNA yielded D and trimming. The sample includes about 160,000 clones, with approximately 91% observed a single time. Of the sample, 2% to 3% is held by the ten largest clones.

The germline V gene encodes CDR1 MNHNS and CDR2 SASEGT. Trimming removed 3 bases from V and 0 bases from J, leaving 6 bases between the germline ends. Its CDR3 holds 14 amino acids, cysteine through phenylalanine. The entry retains the CDR3 DNA only, 42 bases that are in frame from base 1. Each collaborating institution followed its own protocols to collect whole blood in K2EDTA tubes. For TCRbeta analysis, collaborators shipped samples in one of three forms: frozen whole blood, isolated PBMCs, or DNA extracted from either of those sample types. The chain is encoded by TRBV6-1 joined to TRBJ1-3; no D gene is confidently identified. The clonotype comes from a man aged 18-30 years with acute or convalescent COVID-19. The source material was peripheral blood. The CDR3 amino acid sequence is: CASSDRDSGNTIYF. The DNA reads as follows: TGTGCCAGCAGTGACCGGGACTCTGGAAACACCATATATTTT.